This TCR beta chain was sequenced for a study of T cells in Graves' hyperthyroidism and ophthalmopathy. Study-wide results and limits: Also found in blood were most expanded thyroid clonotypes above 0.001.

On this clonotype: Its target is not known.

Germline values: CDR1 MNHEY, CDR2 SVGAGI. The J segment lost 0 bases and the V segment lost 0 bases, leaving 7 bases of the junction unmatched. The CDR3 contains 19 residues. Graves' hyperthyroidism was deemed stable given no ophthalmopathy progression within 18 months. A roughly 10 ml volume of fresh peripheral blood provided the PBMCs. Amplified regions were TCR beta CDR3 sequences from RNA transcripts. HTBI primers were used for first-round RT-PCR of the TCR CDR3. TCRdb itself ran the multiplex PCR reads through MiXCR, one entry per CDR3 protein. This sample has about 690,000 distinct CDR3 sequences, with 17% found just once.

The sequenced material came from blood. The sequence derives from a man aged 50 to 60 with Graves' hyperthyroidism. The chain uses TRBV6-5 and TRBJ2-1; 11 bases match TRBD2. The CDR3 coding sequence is TGTGCCAGCAGTTACTCATCACTAGCGGGAGAGAGCTCCTACAATGAGCAGTTCTTC. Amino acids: CASSYSSLAGESSYNEQFF.